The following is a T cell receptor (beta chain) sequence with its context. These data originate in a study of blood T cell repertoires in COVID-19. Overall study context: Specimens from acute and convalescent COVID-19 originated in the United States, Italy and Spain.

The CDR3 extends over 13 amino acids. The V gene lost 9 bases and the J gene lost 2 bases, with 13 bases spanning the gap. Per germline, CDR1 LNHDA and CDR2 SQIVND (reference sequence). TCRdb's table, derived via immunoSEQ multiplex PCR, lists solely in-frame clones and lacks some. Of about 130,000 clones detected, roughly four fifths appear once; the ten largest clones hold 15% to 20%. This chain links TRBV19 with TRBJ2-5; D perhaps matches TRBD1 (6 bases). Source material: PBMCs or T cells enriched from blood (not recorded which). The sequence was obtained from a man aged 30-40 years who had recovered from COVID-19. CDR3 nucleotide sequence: TGTGCCAGCGGGACACAGACTCAAGAGACCCAGTACTTC. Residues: CASGTQTQETQYF.